This T cell receptor (beta chain) was sequenced in a study of cytomegalovirus exposure and HLA in healthy donors. The CDR3 sequence is 15 residues long. CDR1 LNHDA and CDR2 SQIVND come from the germline V gene (reference sequence). V was pared by 8 bases and J by 3 bases, with 10 bases of the junction left unmatched. The primer mix had 60 Vbeta and 13 Jbeta primers. TCRdb's table, derived via immunoSEQ multiplex PCR, lists solely in-frame clones and lacks some. The sample yields 90,000 to 150,000 clones, over 80% seen once. Sequencing was done on a sample of PBMCs. The chain joins TRBV19 to TRBJ2-7, with TRBD1 matching 10 bases. The source is a man between 50 and 59 years old in good health and CMV-seronegative. CDR3 loop: CASRSSGTGVYEQYF. The CDR3 region has the DNA TGTGCCAGTCGATCCTCCGGGACAGGGGTCTACGAGCAGTACTTC.